Below, 10 T cell receptor beta chains from the same sample are listed, as sequenced in a study of T cell changes during pregnancy in multiple sclerosis. TCRdb keeps only in-frame clones here, not all; method: immunoSEQ multiplex PCR. The sample has some 20,000 clones; 85% to 90% are singletons. Sequenced here: CD4+ T cells from peripheral blood mononuclear cells, sampled in the first trimester of pregnancy. All receptors derive from a female donor in good health, enrolled as a control in a pregnancy study.

The chain recombines TRBV2 with TRBJ1-1, with TRBD1 matching over 8 bases. Germline CDR1 SNHLY, CDR2 FYNNEI. The J segment lost 5 bases and the V segment lost 5 bases, leaving 7 bases of the junction unmatched. The CDR3 length is 14 residues. Here the CDR3 DNA reads TGTGCCAGCAGTAATGGACAGGGCATAACTGAAGCTTTCTTT. Translation gives CASSNGQGITEAFF.

The chain combines TRBV19 with TRBJ2-3; TRBD2 matches 13 bases. Looked up from germline, CDR1 is LNHDA and CDR2 is SQIVND (reference sequence). This CDR3 is built from 16 residues. Trimming cost V 6 bases and J 5 bases; bases outside gene matches: 8. CDR3 amino acids: CASSVTSGRARDTQYF. The CDR3 nucleotides read TGTGCCAGTAGCGTAACTAGCGGGAGGGCAAGAGATACGCAGTATTTT.

The J gene is TRBJ1-6, the V gene TRBV15; no clear D. The CDR3 spans 14 residues. Germline V lookup: CDR1 LNHNV, CDR2 YYDKDF (reference sequence). V lost 0 bases and J lost 7, with 7 bases in between. In nucleotides, the CDR3 is TGTGCCACCAGCAGAGATGGGCAGAATTCACCCCTCCACTTT. Amino acid sequence: CATSRDGQNSPLHF.

The chain links TRBV4-1 to TRBJ2-5; 11 bases line up with TRBD2. The CDR3 is made up of 16 amino acids. The V segment lost 4 bases and the J segment 1 base; nucleotides outside the gene matches: 5. Germline lookup yields CDR1 MGHRA and CDR2 YSYEKL. The CDR3 region is CASSLGTSGTQETQYF. CDR3 nucleotide sequence: TGCGCCAGCAGCCTCGGGACTAGCGGCACCCAAGAGACCCAGTACTTC.

This chain uses TRBV30 with TRBJ1-2; 7 positions match TRBD1. The V and J ends lost 2 bases and 6 bases, in that order; junction bases with no gene match: 9. CDR3 length: 14 residues. Germline CDR1 and CDR2: GTSNPN and SVGIG (reference sequence). This CDR3 reads CAWSRGNRGHGYTF. CDR3 coding DNA: TGTGCCTGGAGTCGGGGGAACAGGGGCCATGGCTACACCTTC. Combining the CDR3 with reference TRBV30 and TRBJ1-2 gives the whole variable domain SQTIHQWPATLVQPVGSPLSLECTVEGTSNPNLYWYRQAAGRGLQLLFYSVGIGQISSEVPQNLSASRPQDRQFILSSKKLLLSDSGFYLCAWSRGNRGHGYTFGSGTRLTVV.

The V and J genes are TRBV6-4 and TRBJ2-7, with 9 bases fitting TRBD1. Trimming cost V 3 bases and J 1 base; bases outside gene matches: 1. This CDR3 region has 14 residues. The germline CDR1 and CDR2 sequences are MRHNA and SNTAGT. The CDR3 spells CASSEGTGSYEQYF. Here the CDR3 DNA reads TGTGCCAGCAGTGAAGGGACAGGGTCCTACGAGCAGTACTTC.

V usage is TRBV6-1 and J usage is TRBJ2-4, with 7 bases lining up with TRBD1. CDR3 length: 14 residues. V shed 4 bases and J 1 base; nucleotides not matched to a gene: 1. Germline assignment: CDR1 MNHNS and CDR2 SASEGT. The CDR3 DNA reads as TGTGCCAGCAGTGCGACAGGGGCCAAAAACATTCAGTACTTC. It encodes CASSATGAKNIQYF.

The J gene is TRBJ1-3, the V gene TRBV27, with D possibly TRBD1 on 5 matching bases. Per the germline V gene, CDR1 is MNHEY and CDR2 is SMNVEV (reference sequence). V lost 5 bases and J lost 0, with 14 bases in between. The CDR3 totals 16 residues. The CDR3 region has the DNA TGTGCCAGCAGTCGAGACAGTGGTTTCTCTGGAAACACCATATATTTT. It specifies CASSRDSGFSGNTIYF.

The chain links TRBV7-2 to TRBJ1-4; 7 nucleotides align to TRBD1. Germline values: CDR1 SGHTA, CDR2 FQGNSA. The CDR3 contains 15 residues. After removal of 5 bases from V and 8 bases from J, the junction contained 11 bases not matched to a gene. CDR3 protein: CASSPQTGIGEKLFF. For the CDR3, the DNA is TGTGCCAGCAGCCCGCAGACAGGGATTGGAGAAAAACTGTTTTTT.

This chain joins TRBV6-5 and TRBJ2-3; TRBD1 agrees at 8 bases. The CDR3 runs to 15 residues. Trimming at V came to 4 bases and at J to 10 bases, leaving 13 bases not matched to a gene. The V gene's germline CDR1 is MNHEY and CDR2 SVGAGI. The DNA of the CDR3 is TGTGCCAGCAGTTCCCGGACAGGGTCGACCTCCGCGCAGTATTTT. Its protein is CASSSRTGSTSAQYF.